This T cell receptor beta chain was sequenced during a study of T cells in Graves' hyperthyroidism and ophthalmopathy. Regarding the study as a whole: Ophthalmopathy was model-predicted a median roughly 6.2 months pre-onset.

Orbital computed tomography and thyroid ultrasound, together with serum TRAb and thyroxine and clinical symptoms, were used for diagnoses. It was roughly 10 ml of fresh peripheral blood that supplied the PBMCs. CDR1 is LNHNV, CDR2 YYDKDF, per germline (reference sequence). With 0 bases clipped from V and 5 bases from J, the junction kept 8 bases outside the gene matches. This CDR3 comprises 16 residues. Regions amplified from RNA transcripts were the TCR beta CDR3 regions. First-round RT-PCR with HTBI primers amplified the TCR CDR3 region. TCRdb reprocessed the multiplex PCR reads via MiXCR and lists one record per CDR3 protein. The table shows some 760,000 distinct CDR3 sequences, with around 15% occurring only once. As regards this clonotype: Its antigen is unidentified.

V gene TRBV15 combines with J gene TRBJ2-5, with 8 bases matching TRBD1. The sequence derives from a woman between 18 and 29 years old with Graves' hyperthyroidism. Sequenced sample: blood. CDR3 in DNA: TGTGCCACCAGCAGAGATGGACAGGGCTTAAGGGAGACCCAGTACTTC. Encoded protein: CATSRDGQGLRETQYF. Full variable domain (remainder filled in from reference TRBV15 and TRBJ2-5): DAMVIQNPRYQVTQFGKPVTLSCSQTLNHNVMYWYQQKSSQAPKLLFHYYDKDFNNEADTPDNFQSRRPNTSFCFLDIRSPGLGDTAMYLCATSRDGQGLRETQYFGPGTRLLVL.